Shown below are 5 T cell receptor beta chains from a single sample sequenced in a study of shared T cell receptors in the human thymus. This table comes from immunoSEQ multiplex PCR, and its TCRdb copy is limited to in-frame clones, with some not included. The sample shows a few hundred thousand clones, approximately 95% of them seen only once. The sequencing sample was made of thymocytes. The origin of the receptors is a human donor.

The chain is built from TRBV18 and TRBJ2-7; D unresolved. The CDR3 sequence is 16 residues long. Germline loops: CDR1 KGHSH, CDR2 LQKENI. V was trimmed by 0 bases and J by 5 bases, leaving 17 bases between them. The CDR3 DNA sequence: TGTGCCAGCTCACCACCGGCTCGGTTTAGAGTCCACGAGCAGTACTTC. As protein: CASSPPARFRVHEQYF.

V gene TRBV15 combines with J gene TRBJ1-5; no firm D call. Deletions cut 6 bases from V and 8 bases from J, with 11 bases between. Germline assignment: CDR1 LNHNV and CDR2 YYDKDF (reference sequence). This CDR3 comprises 12 residues. CDR3 sequence reads: CATSGRYKPQHF. CDR3 in DNA: TGTGCCACCAGTGGCAGGTATAAGCCCCAGCATTTT.

The V call is TRBV4-1, the J call TRBJ2-7; 14 bases are a match to TRBD2. This CDR3 spans 22 amino acids. Germline V CDR1 and CDR2: MGHRA, YSYEKL. Losses at the gene ends were 0 bases for V and 0 bases for J; bases not matched to a gene: 16. The CDR3 DNA is TGCGCCAGCAGCCAAGAAGAGGTGGGACTAGCGGGAGAACTCCCCTACTCCTACGAGCAGTACTTC. This translates into CASSQEEVGLAGELPYSYEQYF.

The CDR3 here is CATSRGLAGGSDHEQYF. DNA of the CDR3: TGTGCCACCAGCAGAGGACTAGCGGGAGGGTCTGACCACGAGCAGTACTTC. The V call is TRBV15, the J call TRBJ2-7; 14 nucleotides agree with TRBD2. With 1 base clipped from V and 5 bases from J, the junction kept 7 bases outside the gene matches. The CDR3 is made up of 17 amino acids. The germline gives CDR1 LNHNV, CDR2 YYDKDF (reference sequence).

This rearrangement joins TRBV6-1 to TRBJ2-6; D is possibly TRBD1 (6 bases). Germline CDR1 and CDR2: MNHNS and SASEGT. The CDR3 loop spans 21 amino acids. V was shortened by 2 bases and J by 0 bases, with 23 bases between the two germline ends. The CDR3 DNA follows: TGTGCCAGCAGTGAAAAGATTAAGGACAGACCTACCTCCTCTGGGGCCAACGTCCTGACTTTC. Protein product: CASSEKIKDRPTSSGANVLTF.